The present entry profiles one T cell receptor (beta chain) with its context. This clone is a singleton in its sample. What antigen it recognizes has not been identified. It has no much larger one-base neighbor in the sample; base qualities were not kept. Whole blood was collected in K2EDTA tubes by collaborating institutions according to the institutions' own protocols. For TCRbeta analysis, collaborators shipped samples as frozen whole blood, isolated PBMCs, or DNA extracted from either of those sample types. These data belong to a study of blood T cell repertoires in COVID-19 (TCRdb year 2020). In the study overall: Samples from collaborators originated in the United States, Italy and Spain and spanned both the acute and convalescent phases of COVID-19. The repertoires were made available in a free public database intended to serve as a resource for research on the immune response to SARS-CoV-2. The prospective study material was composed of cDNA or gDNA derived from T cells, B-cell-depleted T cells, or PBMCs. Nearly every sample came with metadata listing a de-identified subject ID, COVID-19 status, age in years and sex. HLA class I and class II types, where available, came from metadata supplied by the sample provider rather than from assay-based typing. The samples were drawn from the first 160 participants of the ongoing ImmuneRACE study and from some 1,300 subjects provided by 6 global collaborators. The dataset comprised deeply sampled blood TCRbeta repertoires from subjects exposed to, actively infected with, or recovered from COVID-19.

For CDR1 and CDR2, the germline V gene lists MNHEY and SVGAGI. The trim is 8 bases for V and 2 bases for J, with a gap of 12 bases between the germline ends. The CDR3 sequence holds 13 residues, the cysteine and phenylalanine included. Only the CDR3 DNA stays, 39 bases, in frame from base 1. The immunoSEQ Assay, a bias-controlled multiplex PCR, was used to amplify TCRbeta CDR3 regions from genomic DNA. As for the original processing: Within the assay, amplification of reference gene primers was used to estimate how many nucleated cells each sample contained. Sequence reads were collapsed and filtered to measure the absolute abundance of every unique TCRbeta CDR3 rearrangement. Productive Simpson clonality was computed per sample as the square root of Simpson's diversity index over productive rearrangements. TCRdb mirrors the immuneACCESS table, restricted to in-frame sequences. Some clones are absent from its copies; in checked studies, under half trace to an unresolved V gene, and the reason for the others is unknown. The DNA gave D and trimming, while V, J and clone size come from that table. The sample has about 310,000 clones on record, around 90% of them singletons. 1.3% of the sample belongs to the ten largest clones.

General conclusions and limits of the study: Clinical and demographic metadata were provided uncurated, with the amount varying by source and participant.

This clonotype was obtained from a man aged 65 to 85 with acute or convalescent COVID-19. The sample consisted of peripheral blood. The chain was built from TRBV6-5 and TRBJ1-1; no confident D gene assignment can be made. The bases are TGTGCCAGCGGCCCGGGGATTAACACTGAAGCTTTCTTT. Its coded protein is CASGPGINTEAFF.